This T cell receptor beta chain was sequenced during a study of vaccination and CD4 T cells after COVID-19. Treatment: roughly 11-day PBMC culture with coronavirus spike peptide pools or control peptides (ViraFEST assay). Trimming shortened V by 0 bases and J by 6 bases, and 9 bases separated the two germline ends. The CDR3 runs 14 residues. Germline V gene lookup returns CDR1 LGHDT and CDR2 YNNKEL (reference sequence). Details on this clonotype: Antigen unknown.

With the Oncomine TCR Beta short-read assay, DNA from cultured CD4+ T cells was sequenced. TCRdb used MiXCR to reprocess the PCR reads, holding one entry per CDR3 protein. The sample lists over 10,000 distinct CDR3 sequences; 36% were seen once. The sample taken for sequencing was cultured CD4+ T cells from blood. The rearrangement uses TRBV3-1 and TRBJ2-4; D perhaps matches TRBD1 (6 bases). The receptor was isolated from a human donor with COVID-19. The CDR3 reads CASSQEGAGNIQYF. CDR3 nucleotide sequence: TGTGCCAGCAGCCAAGAGGGGGCGGGAAACATTCAGTACTTC.